Below, 24 T cell receptor beta chains from the same sample are listed, as sequenced in a study of technical replicates of blood from a handful of donors. This table comes from immunoSEQ multiplex PCR, and its TCRdb copy is limited to in-frame clones, with some not included. The sample holds roughly 71,000 clones; over 85% are singletons and the top ten take 0.39%. The source material was T cells isolated from PBMCs. These receptors originate from a human donor in good health.

The chain links TRBV5-6 to TRBJ2-7, with 7 bases matching TRBD1. The length of the CDR3 is 15 residues. The germline gives CDR1 SGHDT, CDR2 YYEEEE. Unmatched junction bases numbered 11, after V lost 5 bases and J lost 3 bases. The CDR3: CASRRTPGQFYEQYF. CDR3 bases: TGTGCCAGCAGACGAACACCGGGACAGTTCTACGAGCAGTACTTC.

This chain uses TRBV27 with TRBJ2-7, with TRBD2 matching over 7 bases. The CDR3 is 14 amino acids. Germline V gene sequence: CDR1 MNHEY, CDR2 SMNVEV (reference sequence). V shed 6 bases, J shed 4 bases, and the junction held 9 bases outside the gene matches. This CDR3 is CASRMGREAYEQYF. The CDR3 nucleotides read TGTGCCAGCAGAATGGGACGGGAGGCATACGAGCAGTACTTC.

This rearrangement joins TRBV2 to TRBJ2-7, with 8 nucleotides matching TRBD2. The CDR3 contains 15 residues. Germline V gene data show CDR1 as SNHLY and CDR2 as FYNNEI. Unmatched junction bases numbered 5, after V lost 3 bases and J lost 1 base. The CDR3 is CASSEEGGGSYEQYF. The CDR3 nucleotides are TGTGCCAGCAGTGAGGAGGGCGGGGGGTCCTACGAGCAGTACTTC.

This sequence joins TRBV4-1 and TRBJ2-7, with TRBD2 matching 8 bases. This CDR3 comprises 17 residues. Unmatched junction bases numbered 7, after V lost 0 bases and J lost 0 bases. Per the germline V gene, CDR1 is MGHRA and CDR2 is YSYEKL. CDR3 coding DNA: TGCGCCAGCAGCCAAGAGGCTGAGCGGGAGAGCTCCTACGAGCAGTACTTC. Amino acid sequence: CASSQEAERESSYEQYF.

The rearrangement links TRBV13 to TRBJ2-7; 9 nucleotides match TRBD1. Germline V gives CDR1 PRHDT, CDR2 FYEKMQ (reference sequence). The CDR3 is 15 residues long. Losses at the gene ends were 4 bases for V and 3 bases for J; bases not matched to a gene: 7. The CDR3 protein is CASSSGLTGGYEQYF. CDR3 DNA: TGTGCCAGCAGCTCTGGATTGACAGGGGGCTACGAGCAGTACTTC.

The chain uses TRBV7-9 and TRBJ1-2, with 8 nucleotides matching TRBD1. CDR3 length: 16 amino acids. V shed 3 bases and J 4 bases; nucleotides not matched to a gene: 10. The germline gives CDR1 SEHNR, CDR2 FQNEAQ (reference sequence). The CDR3 reads CASSFLSSTGAYGYTF. The CDR3 DNA reads TGTGCCAGCAGCTTTTTGAGCTCGACAGGGGCCTATGGCTACACCTTC.

CDR3 bases: TGTGCCAGCTCGGAGGGGTTCGCTCAGCCCCAGCATTTT. This encodes CASSEGFAQPQHF. J is TRBJ1-5 and V is TRBV9, with D possibly being TRBD1 (5 bases). The germline V and J ends were trimmed by 7 bases and 6 bases, with 14 bases remaining between them. The germline V gene encodes CDR1 SGDLS and CDR2 YYNGEE. The CDR3 spans 13 residues.

This chain uses TRBV19 with TRBJ2-7, with a possible D match to TRBD2 (5 bases). The CDR3 is 16 residues long. Trimming removed 4 bases from V and 7 bases from J, with 23 bases in between. Germline-derived CDR1 and CDR2 are LNHDA and SQIVND (reference sequence). CDR3 sequence reads: CASSSEGLITEPEQYF. In nucleotides, the CDR3 is TGTGCCAGTAGTAGTGAGGGTTTGATTACTGAACCGGAGCAGTACTTC.

V and J are TRBV15 and TRBJ2-3; 9 bases map to TRBD2. CDR1 LNHNV and CDR2 YYDKDF come from the germline V gene (reference sequence). Trimming at V came to 5 bases and at J to 6 bases, leaving 12 bases not matched to a gene. The CDR3 runs 16 residues. CDR3 coding DNA: TGTGCCACCAGCCTGCGGGGAGCGGGAGGAGGGGATACGCAGTATTTT. This codes for CATSLRGAGGGDTQYF.

The chain is built from TRBV27 and TRBJ1-1; the match to TRBD1 covers 8 bases. V trimming: 5 bases; J trimming: 1 base; junction bases outside the gene matches: 6. The CDR3 has 15 residues. Germline CDR1 and CDR2: MNHEY and SMNVEV (reference sequence). This chain's CDR3 is CASSTPQGANTEAFF. In nucleotides, the CDR3 is TGTGCCAGCAGTACACCTCAGGGGGCGAACACTGAAGCTTTCTTT.

The chain links TRBV12-5 to TRBJ1-5; 7 nucleotides line up with TRBD1. Germline V gene sequence: CDR1 LGHNT, CDR2 FRNRAP. Trimming cost V 6 bases and J 4 bases; bases outside gene matches: 3. The CDR3 runs to 13 residues. The CDR3 protein is CASGGTVNQPQHF. The CDR3, as DNA: TGTGCTAGTGGCGGGACAGTTAATCAGCCCCAGCATTTT. Filled out from reference TRBV12-5 and TRBJ1-5, the complete variable domain reads DARVTQTPRHKVTEMGQEVTMRCQPILGHNTVFWYRQTMMQGLELLAYFRNRAPLDDSGMPKDRFSAEMPDATLATLKIQPSEPRDSAVYFCASGGTVNQPQHFGDGTRLSIL.

The chain employs TRBV6-1 and TRBJ2-5; weak D call: TRBD2 (5 bases). The CDR3 covers 15 residues. CDR1 is MNHNS, CDR2 SASEGT, per germline. V lost 8 bases and J 0 bases, leaving 16 bases between the germline ends. For the CDR3, the DNA is TGTGCCAGCGGGCGGAGCGGCCGGTACCAAGAGACCCAGTACTTC. Translation: CASGRSGRYQETQYF.

The V and J genes are TRBV7-9 and TRBJ1-1; D possibly corresponds to TRBD1 (6 bases). This CDR3 comprises 12 residues. V lost 10 bases, J lost 3 bases, and 12 bases lay in between. Looked up from germline, CDR1 is SEHNR and CDR2 is FQNEAQ (reference sequence). CDR3 coding DNA: TGTGCCACCCTGGCAGGGGACACTGAAGCTTTCTTT. This sequence encodes CATLAGDTEAFF.

Only one count was recorded for this clone. The V call is TRBV5-1, the J call TRBJ2-7, with 8 bases identical to TRBD1. Germline V gives CDR1 SGHRS, CDR2 YFSETQ. The CDR3 sequence is 14 residues long. With V trimmed by 4 bases and J by 3 bases, 6 bases remained unmatched. The CDR3: CASSRTGWDYEQYF. CDR3 bases: TGCGCCAGCAGCAGGACAGGGTGGGACTACGAGCAGTACTTC.

J is TRBJ2-3 and V is TRBV7-8; 8 bases are a match to TRBD2. CDR3 length: 17 amino acids. Per the germline V gene, CDR1 is SGHVS and CDR2 is FQNEAQ. With V trimmed by 0 bases and J by 2 bases, 7 bases remained unmatched. The chain's CDR3 is CASSLAVSGSTTDTQYF. The CDR3 DNA reads as TGTGCCAGCAGCTTAGCGGTAAGCGGGAGCACCACAGATACGCAGTATTTT.

This sequence joins TRBV10-2 and TRBJ1-4; D gene unclear. Germline CDR1 and CDR2: WSHSY and SAAADI. This CDR3 comprises 15 residues. The V end was cut by 6 bases, the J end by 0 bases, with 11 bases between. CDR3: CASSPPGATNEKLFF. CDR3 DNA sequence: TGCGCCAGCAGCCCTCCAGGTGCAACTAATGAAAAACTGTTTTTT.

The rearrangement links TRBV5-4 to TRBJ1-2; maybe TRBD1 (5 bases). The CDR3 covers 14 residues. Trimming removed 4 bases at V and 1 base at J, with 11 bases between. The germline V gene encodes CDR1 SGHNT and CDR2 YYREEE (reference sequence). The CDR3 loop reads CASSTSRDNYGYTF. The CDR3 region has the DNA TGTGCCAGCAGCACCTCCAGGGATAACTATGGCTACACCTTC.

The V and J genes are TRBV7-7 and TRBJ1-1, with D possibly TRBD1 on 6 matching bases. The CDR3 extends over 13 amino acids. The germline V gene encodes CDR1 SSHAT and CDR2 FNYEAQ (reference sequence). CDR3 amino acids: CAVGGRLNTEAFF. CDR3 DNA sequence: TGTGCGGTGGGGGGGCGTTTAAACACTGAAGCTTTCTTT.

This sequence joins TRBV7-2 and TRBJ2-7; D unclear. This CDR3 is built from 11 residues. Trimming pared 5 bases from V and 3 bases from J, leaving 5 bases between. CDR1 is SGHTA and CDR2 is FQGNSA in the germline V gene. The CDR3 region has the DNA TGTGCCAGCAGCGAGATCTACGAGCAGTACTTC. It is translated as CASSEIYEQYF.

The rearrangement uses TRBV15 and TRBJ2-7; D unresolved. Germline V gene sequence: CDR1 LNHNV, CDR2 YYDKDF (reference sequence). V was pared by 4 bases and J by 0 bases, with 10 bases between. CDR3 length equals 14 residues. The CDR3 protein is CATSTILSSYEQYF. DNA of the CDR3: TGTGCCACCAGCACCATTCTTAGCTCCTACGAGCAGTACTTC.

The CDR3 coding sequence is TGTGCCAGCACCCCTTGGACAGGCGGTTACGAGCAGTACTTC. Amino acid sequence: CASTPWTGGYEQYF. This chain connects TRBV7-9 to TRBJ2-7; 7 bases agree with TRBD1. CDR1 is SEHNR, CDR2 FQNEAQ, per germline (reference sequence). V shed 7 bases and J 4 bases; nucleotides not matched to a gene: 10. The CDR3 loop spans 14 amino acids.

The chain has TRBV10-2 and TRBJ2-3, with 8 positions matching TRBD1. Trimming removed 5 bases from V and 5 bases from J; junction bases left unmatched: 6. This CDR3 comprises 14 residues. Germline CDR1 WSHSY, CDR2 SAAADI. CDR3: CASSWTGRGDTQYF. The CDR3 DNA sequence: TGCGCCAGCAGTTGGACAGGGAGAGGAGATACGCAGTATTTT.

The CDR3, as DNA: TGTGCCAGCAGCTTAGGACCTAGCGGAGGGTACTACGAGCAGTACTTC. Its protein is CASSLGPSGGYYEQYF. The genes are TRBV11-2 and TRBJ2-7; 7 nucleotides match TRBD2. The CDR3 totals 16 residues. CDR1 SGHAT and CDR2 FQNNGV come from the germline V gene. Germline trimming cut 1 base from V and 3 bases from J; bases unmatched to any gene: 9. The full variable domain, its missing parts supplied by reference TRBV11-2 and TRBJ2-7, is EAGVAQSPRYKIIEKRQSVAFWCNPISGHATLYWYQQILGQGPKLLIQFQNNGVVDDSQLPKDRFSAERLKGVDSTLKIQPAKLEDSAVYLCASSLGPSGGYYEQYFGPGTRLTVT.

V usage is TRBV25-1 and J usage is TRBJ2-7, with 12 bases identical to TRBD2. The germline gives CDR1 MGHDK, CDR2 SYGVNS. This CDR3 is 14 amino acids long. J gave up 4 bases and V 8 bases, and 6 bases lay outside the gene matches. CDR3 amino acids: CASQTSGRFYEQYF. CDR3 sequence (DNA): TGTGCCAGCCAGACTAGCGGGAGATTTTACGAGCAGTACTTC.